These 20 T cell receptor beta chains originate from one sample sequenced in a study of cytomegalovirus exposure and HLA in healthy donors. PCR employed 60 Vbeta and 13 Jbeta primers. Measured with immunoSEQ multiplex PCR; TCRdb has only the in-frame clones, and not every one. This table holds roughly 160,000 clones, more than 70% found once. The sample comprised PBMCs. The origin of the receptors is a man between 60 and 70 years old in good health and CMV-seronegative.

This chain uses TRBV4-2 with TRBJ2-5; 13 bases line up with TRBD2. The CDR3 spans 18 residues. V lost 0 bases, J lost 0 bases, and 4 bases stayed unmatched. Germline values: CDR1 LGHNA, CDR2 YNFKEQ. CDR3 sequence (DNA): TGTGCCAGCAGCCAAGATCTACTAGCGGGGGGGTACCAAGAGACCCAGTACTTC. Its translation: CASSQDLLAGGYQETQYF.

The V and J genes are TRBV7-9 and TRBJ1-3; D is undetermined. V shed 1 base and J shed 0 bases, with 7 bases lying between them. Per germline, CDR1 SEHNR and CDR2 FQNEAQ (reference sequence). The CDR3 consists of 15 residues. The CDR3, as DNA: TGTGCCAGCAGCTTAGAAGCCCTCTCTGGAAACACCATATATTTT. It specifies CASSLEALSGNTIYF.

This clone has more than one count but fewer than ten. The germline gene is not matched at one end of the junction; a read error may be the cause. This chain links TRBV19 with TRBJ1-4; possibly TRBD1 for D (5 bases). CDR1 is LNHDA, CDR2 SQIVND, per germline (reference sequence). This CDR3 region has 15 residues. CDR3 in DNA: TGTGCCAGTAGTCCCGTAAGGACAACTAATGAAAAACTGCTTTTT. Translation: CASSPVRTTNEKLLF.

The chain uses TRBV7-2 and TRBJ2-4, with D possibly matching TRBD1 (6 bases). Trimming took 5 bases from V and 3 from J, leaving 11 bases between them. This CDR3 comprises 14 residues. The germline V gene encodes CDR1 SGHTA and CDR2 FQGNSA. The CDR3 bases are TGTGCCAGCAGCCTGGGACAATTCAAAAACATTCAGTACTTC. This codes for CASSLGQFKNIQYF. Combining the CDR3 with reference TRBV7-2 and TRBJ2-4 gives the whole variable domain GAGVSQSPSNKVTEKGKDVELRCDPISGHTALYWYRQSLGQGLEFLIYFQGNSAPDKSGLPSDRFSAERTGGSVSTLTIQRTQQEDSAVYLCASSLGQFKNIQYFGAGTRLSVL.

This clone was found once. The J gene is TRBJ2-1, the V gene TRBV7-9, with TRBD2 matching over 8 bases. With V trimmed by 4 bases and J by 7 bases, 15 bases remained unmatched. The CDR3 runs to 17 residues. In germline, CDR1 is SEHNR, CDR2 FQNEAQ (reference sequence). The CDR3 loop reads CASSYPEGGGRRNEQFF. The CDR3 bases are TGTGCCAGCAGCTACCCAGAGGGCGGGGGGCGCAGGAATGAGCAGTTCTTC.

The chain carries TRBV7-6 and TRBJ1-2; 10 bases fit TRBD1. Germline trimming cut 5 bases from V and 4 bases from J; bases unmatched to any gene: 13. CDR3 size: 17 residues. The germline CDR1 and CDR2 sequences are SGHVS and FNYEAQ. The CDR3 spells CASSEAGTGAATYGYTF. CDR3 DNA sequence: TGTGCCAGCAGCGAAGCCGGGACAGGGGCGGCGACCTATGGCTACACCTTC.

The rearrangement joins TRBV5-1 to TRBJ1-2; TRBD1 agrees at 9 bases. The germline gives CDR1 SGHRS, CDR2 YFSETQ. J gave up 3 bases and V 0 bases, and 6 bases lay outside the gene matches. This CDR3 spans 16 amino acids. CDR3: CASSLGPQGADYGYTF. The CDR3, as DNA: TGCGCCAGCAGCTTGGGGCCACAGGGGGCCGACTATGGCTACACCTTC.

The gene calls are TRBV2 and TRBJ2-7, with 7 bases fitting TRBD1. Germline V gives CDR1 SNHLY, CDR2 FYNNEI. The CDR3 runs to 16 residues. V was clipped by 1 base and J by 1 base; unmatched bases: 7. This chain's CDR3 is CASSEGATGASYEQYF. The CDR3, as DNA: TGTGCCAGCAGTGAAGGTGCCACAGGGGCGTCCTACGAGCAGTACTTC.

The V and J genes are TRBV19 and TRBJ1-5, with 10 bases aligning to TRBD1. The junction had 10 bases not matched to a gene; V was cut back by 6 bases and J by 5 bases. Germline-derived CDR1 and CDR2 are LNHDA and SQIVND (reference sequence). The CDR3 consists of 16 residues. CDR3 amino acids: CASRLITGTGDQPQHF. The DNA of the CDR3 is TGTGCCAGTAGACTTATCACCGGGACAGGGGATCAGCCCCAGCATTTT.

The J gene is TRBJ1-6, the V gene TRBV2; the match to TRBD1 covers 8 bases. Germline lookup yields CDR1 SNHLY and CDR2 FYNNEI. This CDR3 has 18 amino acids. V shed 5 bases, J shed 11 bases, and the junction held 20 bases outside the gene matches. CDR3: CASSPLGQGLKASAPLHF. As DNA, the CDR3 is TGTGCCAGCAGTCCCCTTGGACAGGGACTCAAGGCATCGGCACCCCTCCACTTT.

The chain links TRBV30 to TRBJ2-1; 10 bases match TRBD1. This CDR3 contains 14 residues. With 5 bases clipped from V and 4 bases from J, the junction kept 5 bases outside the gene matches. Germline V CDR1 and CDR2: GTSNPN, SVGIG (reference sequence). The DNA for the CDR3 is TGTGCCTGGGTGGGGACAGGGGAATACAATGAGCAGTTCTTC. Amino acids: CAWVGTGEYNEQFF. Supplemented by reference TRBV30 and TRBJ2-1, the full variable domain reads SQTIHQWPATLVQPVGSPLSLECTVEGTSNPNLYWYRQAAGRGLQLLFYSVGIGQISSEVPQNLSASRPQDRQFILSSKKLLLSDSGFYLCAWVGTGEYNEQFFGPGTRLTVL.

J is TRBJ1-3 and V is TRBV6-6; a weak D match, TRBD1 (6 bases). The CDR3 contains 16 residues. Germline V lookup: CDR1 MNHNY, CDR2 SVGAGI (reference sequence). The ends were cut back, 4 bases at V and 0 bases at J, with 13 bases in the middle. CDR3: CASSFAQGPSGNTIYF. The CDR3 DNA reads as TGTGCCAGCAGTTTCGCCCAGGGGCCCTCTGGAAACACCATATATTTT.

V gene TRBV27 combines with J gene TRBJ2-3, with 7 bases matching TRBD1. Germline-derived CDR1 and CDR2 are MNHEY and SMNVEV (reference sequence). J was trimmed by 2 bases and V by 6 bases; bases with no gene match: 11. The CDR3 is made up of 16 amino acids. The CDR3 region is CASSMTGMALTDTQYF. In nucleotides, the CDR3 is TGTGCCAGCAGCATGACAGGGATGGCCCTCACAGATACGCAGTATTTT.

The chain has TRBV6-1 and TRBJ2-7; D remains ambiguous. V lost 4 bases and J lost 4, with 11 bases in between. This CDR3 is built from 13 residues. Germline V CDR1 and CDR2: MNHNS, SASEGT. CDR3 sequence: CASSVRGKYEQYF. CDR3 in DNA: TGTGCCAGCAGTGTCCGAGGAAAATACGAGCAGTACTTC.

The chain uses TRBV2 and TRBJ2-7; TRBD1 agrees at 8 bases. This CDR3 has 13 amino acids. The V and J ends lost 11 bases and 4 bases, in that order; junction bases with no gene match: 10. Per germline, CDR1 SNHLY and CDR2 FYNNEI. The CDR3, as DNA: TGTGCCGGGGCCCTGGGACAGGCATACGAGCAGTACTTC. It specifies CAGALGQAYEQYF.

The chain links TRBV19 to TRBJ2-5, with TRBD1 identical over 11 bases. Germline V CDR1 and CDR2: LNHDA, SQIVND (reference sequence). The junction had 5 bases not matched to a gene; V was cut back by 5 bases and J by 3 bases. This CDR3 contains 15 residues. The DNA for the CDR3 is TGTGCCAGTAGTCTCCGGGACAGGGGGGAAGAGACCCAGTACTTC. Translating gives CASSLRDRGEETQYF.

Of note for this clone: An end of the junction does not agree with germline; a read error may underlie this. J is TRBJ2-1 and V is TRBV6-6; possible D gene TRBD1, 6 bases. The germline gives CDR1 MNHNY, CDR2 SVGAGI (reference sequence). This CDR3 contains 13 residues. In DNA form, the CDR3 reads TGTGCCAGCAGTTTTTTGCTTGTCCAGGGGTCCCTCTTC. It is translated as CASSFLLVQGSLF.

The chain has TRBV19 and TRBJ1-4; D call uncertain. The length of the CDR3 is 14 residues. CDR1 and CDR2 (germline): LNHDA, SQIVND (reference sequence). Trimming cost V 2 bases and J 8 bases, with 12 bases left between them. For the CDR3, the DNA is TGTGCCAGTAGTATATCCAGTCCGGGGGAAAAACTGTTTTTT. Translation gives CASSISSPGEKLFF.

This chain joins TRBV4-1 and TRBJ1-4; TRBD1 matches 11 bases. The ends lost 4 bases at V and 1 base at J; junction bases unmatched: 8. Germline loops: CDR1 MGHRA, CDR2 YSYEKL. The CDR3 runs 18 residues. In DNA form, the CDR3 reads TGCGCCAGCAGCCGAGTGACCGGGACAGGGGGAACTAATGAAAAACTGTTTTTT. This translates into CASSRVTGTGGTNEKLFF.

CDR3 DNA: TGTGCCAGCAGTTTGATATGGACTAGCGGGGTGGGGGGGGTTAATGAGCAGTTCTTC. As protein: CASSLIWTSGVGGVNEQFF. The rearrangement joins TRBV27 to TRBJ2-1, with 12 bases aligning to TRBD2. The CDR3 covers 19 residues. Looked up from germline, CDR1 is MNHEY and CDR2 is SMNVEV (reference sequence). The V segment lost 3 bases and the J segment 7 bases; nucleotides outside the gene matches: 16.